The 15 T cell receptor beta chains below all came from one sample that was sequenced in a study of blood T cell repertoires in COVID-19. Sequencing was performed with immunoSEQ multiplex PCR; in TCRdb, only in-frame clones are kept and a portion is missing. This table has about 180,000 clones, roughly 84% appearing once. The sequenced sample was peripheral blood. The receptors were gathered from a person aged 65 to 79 with COVID-19, enrolled during active disease.

The J gene is TRBJ1-5, the V gene TRBV6-5; 10 nucleotides align to TRBD1. Germline V gene data show CDR1 as MNHEY and CDR2 as SVGAGI. V gave up 6 bases and J gave up 2 bases; unmatched junction bases: 1. CDR3 length equals 14 residues. The CDR3 sequence is CASRGTGGNQPQHF. DNA of the CDR3: TGTGCCAGCAGGGGGACAGGGGGCAATCAGCCCCAGCATTTT.

V gene TRBV3-1 (or the pseudogene TRBV3-2) combines with J gene TRBJ2-1, with 9 bases aligning to TRBD2. This CDR3 comprises 17 residues. Germline assignment: CDR1 LGHDT and CDR2 YNNKEL (reference sequence). Germline trimming cut 4 bases from V and 4 bases from J; bases unmatched to any gene: 11. For the CDR3, the DNA is TGTGCCAGCAGCCCGACAGGGACTAGCAGCTTATACAATGAGCAGTTCTTC. Its translation is CASSPTGTSSLYNEQFF.

The rearrangement joins TRBV6-5 to TRBJ1-4, with 8 bases identical to TRBD1. This CDR3 has 13 residues. The V gene's germline CDR1 is MNHEY and CDR2 SVGAGI. V shed 6 bases and J 7 bases; nucleotides not matched to a gene: 4. In nucleotides, the CDR3 is TGTGCCAGCAGAGGACAGGGTGGTGAAAAACTGTTTTTT. Encoded protein: CASRGQGGEKLFF.

The chain is built from TRBV18 and TRBJ1-2; D not resolved. The ends were cut back, 6 bases at V and 7 bases at J, with 12 bases in the middle. This CDR3 has 12 amino acids. Germline CDR1 KGHSH, CDR2 LQKENI. The CDR3: CASSRGTGGYTF. DNA for the CDR3: TGTGCCAGCTCCAGAGGCACGGGTGGCTACACCTTC.

This sequence joins TRBV9 and TRBJ2-3; 11 bases align to TRBD2. CDR3 length: 16 residues. The V gene end was trimmed by 1 base and the J gene end by 2 bases; junction bases not matched to a gene: 3. Germline values: CDR1 SGDLS, CDR2 YYNGEE. The CDR3 sequence is CASSVLAGGLTDTQYF. The CDR3 DNA is TGTGCCAGCAGCGTATTAGCGGGGGGGCTCACAGATACGCAGTATTTT.

The chain uses TRBV13 and TRBJ2-7, with 7 bases fitting TRBD1. In germline, CDR1 is PRHDT, CDR2 FYEKMQ (reference sequence). V gave up 0 bases and J gave up 3 bases; unmatched junction bases: 8. The CDR3 is made up of 16 amino acids. Written as DNA, the CDR3 is TGTGCCAGCAGCTTAGGAGGGGGCCTTGGGTTCTACGAGCAGTACTTC. This encodes CASSLGGGLGFYEQYF. Filled out from reference TRBV13 and TRBJ2-7, the complete variable domain reads AAGVIQSPRHLIKEKRETATLKCYPIPRHDTVYWYQQGPGQDPQFLISFYEKMQSDKGSIPDRFSAQQFSDYHSELNMSSLELGDSALYFCASSLGGGLGFYEQYFGPGTRLTVT.

This clone was recorded many times. The chain couples TRBV5-8 to TRBJ1-5; D may be TRBD1 (5 bases). Germline CDR1 reads SGHTS; CDR2 reads YDEGEE. The V end lost 0 bases, the J end lost 9 bases, and 16 bases lay between the germline ends. The CDR3 runs to 15 residues. The CDR3 DNA reads TGTGCCAGCAGCTTGGTGACAGCTACTAGCGGGCCCCAGCATTTT. Amino acids: CASSLVTATSGPQHF.

This chain joins TRBV13 and TRBJ2-1; D ambiguous. The CDR3 runs 12 residues. Germline loops: CDR1 PRHDT, CDR2 FYEKMQ (reference sequence). With 2 bases removed from V and 9 bases from J, the gap between germline ends came to 8 bases. The CDR3 is CASSLFPGEQFF. CDR3 sequence (DNA): TGTGCCAGCAGCTTATTCCCCGGTGAGCAGTTCTTC.

The chain joins TRBV10-2 to TRBJ1-2; tentative D call: TRBD1 (6 bases). Germline loops: CDR1 WSHSY, CDR2 SAAADI. This CDR3 has 13 residues. V shed 5 bases and J shed 2 bases, with 9 bases lying between them. CDR3 nucleotide sequence: TGCGCCAGCAGTAAGGGGGGGAACTATGGCTACACCTTC. It yields the protein CASSKGGNYGYTF.

The J gene is TRBJ2-7, the V gene TRBV29-1; D gene uncertain. CDR1 and CDR2 from the germline V gene are SQVTM and ANQGSEA. Trimming took off 2 bases at V and 5 bases at J, with 7 bases between the two ends. The CDR3 is 11 amino acids. CDR3 in amino acids: CSVEHRDEQYF. The CDR3 nucleotides are TGCAGCGTTGAACACAGAGACGAGCAGTACTTC.

The chain combines TRBV9 with TRBJ2-2; TRBD2 aligns across 7 bases. J gave up 5 bases and V 0 bases, and 1 base lay outside the gene matches. CDR3 size: 14 residues. CDR1 and CDR2 from the germline V gene are SGDLS and YYNGEE. This CDR3 reads CASSVDGGTGELFF. DNA of the CDR3: TGTGCCAGCAGCGTAGACGGGGGGACCGGGGAGCTGTTTTTT.

The rearrangement joins TRBV9 to TRBJ2-7; no reliable D call. Germline V gives CDR1 SGDLS, CDR2 YYNGEE. Trimming pared 0 bases from V and 5 bases from J, leaving 9 bases between. The CDR3 contains 13 residues. The CDR3, as DNA: TGTGCCAGCAGCGTAGCTTTTTTCGACGAGCAGTACTTC. Protein product: CASSVAFFDEQYF.

The rearrangement links TRBV15 to TRBJ2-2; D call uncertain. This CDR3 is built from 14 residues. Germline V gives CDR1 LNHNV, CDR2 YYDKDF (reference sequence). The V end was cut by 4 bases, the J end by 5 bases, with 11 bases between. The CDR3 region is CATSKGDLTGELFF. In DNA form, the CDR3 reads TGTGCCACCAGCAAAGGAGACCTAACCGGGGAGCTGTTTTTT.

The V and J genes are TRBV7-8 and TRBJ1-4; 7 positions agree with TRBD1. CDR1 and CDR2 (germline): SGHVS, FQNEAQ. This CDR3 is 16 amino acids long. After removal of 1 base from V and 13 bases from J, the junction contained 15 bases not matched to a gene. CDR3 nucleotides: TGTGCCAGCAGCTTAGACGGTCTGGGGTACAGGGGTTCACTGTTTTTT. Protein product: CASSLDGLGYRGSLFF.

The V gene is TRBV15, the J gene TRBJ1-2, with D possibly TRBD1 on 6 matching bases. Germline CDR1 reads LNHNV; CDR2 reads YYDKDF (reference sequence). The germline V and J ends were trimmed by 4 bases and 2 bases, with 14 bases remaining between them. The CDR3 is made up of 15 amino acids. CDR3 sequence reads: CATSTRIDRNYGYTF. CDR3 coding DNA: TGTGCCACCAGCACAAGAATAGACAGGAACTATGGCTACACCTTC.